The clone carrying this T cell receptor beta chain was found once. Cohort 3 donors were reported recovered after two negative PCRs, clearance, or symptom resolution. Using immunoSEQ multiplex PCR, the repertoire was profiled, and TCRdb retains in-frame clones only, with some absent. This table has over 400,000 clones, approximately 86% appearing once. The data stem from a study of blood T cell repertoires in COVID-19. On the study more broadly: Material from acute and convalescent COVID-19 was sourced from the United States, Italy and Spain. Sources were T cells, B-cell-depleted T cells, or PBMCs; the material itself was cDNA or gDNA.

What was sequenced was PBMCs or T cells enriched from blood (not recorded which). This clonotype was obtained from a woman aged 60-70 years who had recovered from COVID-19.

DNA for the CDR3: TGTGCCAGCAGCCTCAGGTCCAATGAGCAGTTCTTC. It is translated as CASSLRSNEQFF. The chain couples TRBV28 to TRBJ2-1, with unresolved D. Germline V lookup: CDR1 MDHEN, CDR2 SYDVKM. V was shortened by 6 bases and J by 6 bases, with 9 bases between the two germline ends. The CDR3 is 12 residues long.